Presented here are 27 T cell receptor beta chains from one specimen sequenced in a study of blood T cells in healthy people across ages. Primed by a sample-barcoded 5' primer and a J-beta primer mix, a second PCR proceeded for about 6 to 11 cycles. TCRdb ran MiXCR on the 5' RACE reads and lists one entry per CDR3 protein. The repertoire consists of 650,000 to 700,000 distinct CDR3 sequences, with about 30% occurring once and the leading ten covering roughly 14%. The source material was blood. Every receptor here comes from a woman older than 75 in good health.

V and J are TRBV18 and TRBJ2-5, with 10 bases matching TRBD1. The J call may be wrong; the DNA end is better matched by TRBJ2-7. This CDR3 is 16 amino acids long. Germline CDR1 reads KGHSH; CDR2 reads LQKENI. As DNA, the CDR3 is TGTGCCAGCTCACCACCGATGGGACAGGGGAACTACGAGCAGTACTTC. Translating it yields CASSPPMGQGNYEQYF.

This clonotype was seen repeatedly, ten times or more. In DNA, the CDR3 is TGTGCCAGCAGCTACAACCACCCGAAGACAGGGATATTCTATGGCTACACCTTC. This encodes CASSYNHPKTGIFYGYTF. The chain employs TRBV6-2 or TRBV6-3 and TRBJ1-2; 7 bases agree with TRBD1. The CDR3 covers 18 residues. Germline V gene data show CDR1 as MNHEY and CDR2 as SVGEGT. The trim removed 6 bases at V and 4 bases at J, leaving 20 bases unmatched.

The chain links TRBV12-3 or TRBV12-4 to TRBJ2-3; D assignment may be TRBD1 or TRBD2 (5 bases each). Trimming removed 4 bases at V and 13 bases at J, with 24 bases between. The CDR3 spans 15 residues. CDR3 sequence (DNA): TGTGCCAGCAGTTCCCGACGGGGCAGCACAGATGCGGAGTATTTT. Translating gives CASSSRRGSTDAEYF.

For this clonotype: Since a much larger clone is just one base distant, this may be a read error. The rearrangement uses TRBV20-1 and TRBJ1-2, with a weak D call TRBD1 (5 bases). The CDR3 length is 12 residues. The V end was cut by 5 bases, the J end by 3 bases, with 10 bases between. Germline CDR1 is DFQATT and CDR2 is SNEGSKA (reference sequence). The CDR3 DNA sequence: TGCAGTGCTGACAGTTTTGACTATGGCTACACCTTC. Residues: CSADSFDYGYTF.

V and J are TRBV7-2 and TRBJ2-1; D unclear. Trimming removed 7 bases at V and 4 bases at J, with 14 bases between. The CDR3 is 14 amino acids. Germline CDR1 and CDR2: SGHTA and FQGNSA. As DNA, the CDR3 is TGTGCCAGCAAGACGGAGATTATTTACAATGAGCAGTTCTTC. Protein sequence: CASKTEIIYNEQFF.

This clonotype was observed many times. V and J are TRBV12-3 or TRBV12-4 and TRBJ2-5, with TRBD2 matching over 7 bases. The CDR3 runs to 13 residues. Germline trimming cut 6 bases from V and 2 bases from J; bases unmatched to any gene: 3. CDR3 region: CASRFSGQETQYF. CDR3 in DNA: TGTGCCAGCAGATTTAGCGGGCAAGAGACCCAGTACTTC.

This chain links TRBV7-2 with TRBJ2-5, with 12 bases matching TRBD2. The DNA end is more similar to TRBJ2-7, so the J call may be wrong. CDR3 length: 14 residues. CDR1 is SGHTA and CDR2 is FQGNSA in the germline V gene. CDR3 nucleotides: TGTGCCAGCAGAGTAACTAGCGGGGGGATCGAGCAGTACTTC. Encoded protein: CASRVTSGGIEQYF.

In this sample, this clonotype turned up many times. The chain combines TRBV12-3 or TRBV12-4 with TRBJ2-7; 7 bases agree with TRBD2. The length of the CDR3 is 14 residues. V lost 5 bases and J lost 2; bases outside the gene matches: 6. DNA for the CDR3: TGTGCCAGCAGTCCCGGGGGGATTCCCTACGAGCAGTACTTC. It translates to CASSPGGIPYEQYF.

V is TRBV9 and J is TRBJ1-2; D is perhaps TRBD1 (5 bases). V lost 0 bases, J lost 5 bases, and 11 bases lay in between. The V gene's germline CDR1 is SGDLS and CDR2 YYNGEE. This CDR3 spans 14 amino acids. CDR3 amino acids: CASSVVGASYGYTF. The CDR3 DNA follows: TGTGCCAGCAGCGTAGTAGGGGCGAGTTATGGCTACACCTTC.

This clonotype turned up a few times. The chain joins TRBV9 to TRBJ2-5; 9 positions agree with TRBD1. V was clipped by 1 base and J by 11 bases; unmatched bases: 15. Germline V gene data show CDR1 as SGDLS and CDR2 as YYNGEE. The CDR3 spans 16 residues. The CDR3 DNA reads as TGTGCCAGCAGCGTACGGTTTGGGACAGGGCACAATGAGCAGTACTTC. It codes for CASSVRFGTGHNEQYF.

At least ten counts were recorded for this clonotype. Here the CDR3 reads CASSEGYSGSEQFF. In nucleotides, the CDR3 is TGTGCCAGCAGTGAAGGGTATAGCGGATCCGAGCAGTTCTTC. This chain connects TRBV6-1 to TRBJ2-1; a weak D match, TRBD2 (6 bases). Trimming stripped 1 base from V and 10 bases from J, with 14 bases between. The CDR3 consists of 14 residues. Per germline, CDR1 MNHNS and CDR2 SASEGT.

In this sample, this clonotype turned up many times. The CDR3 DNA sequence: TGCAGTGCTAGACCGGGACAGGGGGCCCAGAGGGAGCAGTACTTC. This encodes CSARPGQGAQREQYF. The rearrangement uses TRBV20-1 and TRBJ2-7; 12 bases match TRBD1. The length of the CDR3 is 15 residues. V shed 2 bases, J shed 7 bases, and the junction held 9 bases outside the gene matches. Germline V CDR1 and CDR2: DFQATT, SNEGSKA (reference sequence).

This clonotype was observed many times. The chain joins TRBV5-4 to TRBJ2-1; 8 bases map to TRBD2. There are 16 residues in the CDR3. Trimming cost V 4 bases and J 0 bases; bases outside gene matches: 6. Germline V gene data show CDR1 as SGHNT and CDR2 as YYREEE (reference sequence). CDR3: CASSREGGSSYNEQFF. Here the CDR3 DNA reads TGTGCCAGCAGCCGGGAGGGGGGGAGCTCCTACAATGAGCAGTTCTTC.

About this clonotype itself: A single base separates this from a much larger clone, so it may be a read error. The CDR3 nucleotides read TGTGCCCGCAGCTACCCGGGGGGCGAGCAGTACTTC. Protein product: CARSYPGGEQYF. This rearrangement joins TRBV7-2 to TRBJ2-7; 7 nucleotides agree with TRBD2. This CDR3 spans 12 amino acids. CDR1 is SGHTA and CDR2 is FQGNSA in the germline V gene.

This chain connects TRBV9 to TRBJ2-3; D is ambiguous. Trimming shortened V by 4 bases and J by 1 base, and 7 bases separated the two germline ends. In germline, CDR1 is SGDLS, CDR2 YYNGEE. This CDR3 has 13 amino acids. CDR3: CASSTLGTDTQYF. CDR3 in DNA: TGTGCCAGCAGCACCCTAGGCACAGATACGCAGTATTTT.

The rearrangement links TRBV19 to TRBJ2-3; D possibly uses TRBD1 or TRBD2 (6 bases each). Per germline, CDR1 LNHDA and CDR2 SQIVND (reference sequence). This CDR3 spans 15 amino acids. The CDR3 DNA reads TGTGGCACCCTAAGGGACGGGGGCCCGCGGTCGACGCAGTATTTT. This codes for CGTLRDGGPRSTQYF. Full variable domain (missing parts from reference TRBV19 and TRBJ2-3): DGGITQSPKYLFRKEGQNVTLSCEQNLNHDAMYWYRQDPGQGLRLIYYSQIVNDFQKGDIAEGYSVSREKKESFPLTVTSAQKNPTAFYLCGTLRDGGPRSTQYFGPGTRLTVL.

The chain employs TRBV29-1 and TRBJ2-7, with TRBD1 matching 9 bases. The germline CDR1 and CDR2 sequences are SQVTM and ANQGSEA. The CDR3 spans 14 residues. With V trimmed by 5 bases and J by 3 bases, 8 bases remained unmatched. DNA for the CDR3: TGCAGCGTTCTGGACAGGGGAAGCCACTACGAGCAGTACTTC. It translates to CSVLDRGSHYEQYF.

This chain links TRBV11-2 with TRBJ1-1; 9 bases align to TRBD1. The trim removed 5 bases at V and 4 bases at J, leaving 17 bases unmatched. The CDR3 contains 18 residues. Per germline, CDR1 SGHAT and CDR2 FQNNGV. The CDR3 nucleotides read TGTGCCAGCAGCCCCGACCGCCGGGACAGGGTGTTGATCACTGAAGCTTTCTTT. This codes for CASSPDRRDRVLITEAFF.

This clonotype was seen many times. The V call is TRBV5-4, the J call TRBJ2-3; 7 nucleotides agree with TRBD2. In germline, CDR1 is SGHNT, CDR2 YYREEE (reference sequence). The J segment lost 0 bases and the V segment lost 1 base, leaving 8 bases of the junction unmatched. The CDR3 loop spans 17 amino acids. The chain's CDR3 is CASSLPWAGVSTDTQYF. In DNA, the CDR3 is TGTGCCAGCAGCTTGCCTTGGGCGGGGGTTAGCACAGATACGCAGTATTTT.

The CDR3 nucleotides are TGTGCCAGCAGCCCCAGAGGGGGGAAAGTGAGCGGCTACACCTTC. It codes for CASSPRGGKVSGYTF. The chain combines TRBV3-1 with TRBJ1-2, with D tentatively TRBD1 (6 bases). Trimming removed 4 bases from V and 8 bases from J, with 20 bases in between. Germline values: CDR1 LGHDT, CDR2 YNNKEL (reference sequence). This CDR3 has 15 amino acids.

This chain joins TRBV2 and TRBJ2-6, with D possibly called TRBD1 or TRBD2 (7 bases each). The V end was cut by 1 base, the J end by 0 bases, with 13 bases between. This CDR3 has 18 residues. The germline V gene has CDR1 SNHLY and CDR2 FYNNEI. The CDR3: CASSEGGGGNSGANVLTF. The CDR3 DNA follows: TGTGCCAGCAGTGAAGGGGGAGGGGGCAACTCTGGGGCCAACGTCCTGACTTTC.

Comments on this clonotype: A read error is possible here, since a much larger clone lies one base away. The chain combines TRBV20-1 with TRBJ2-3; 11 nucleotides line up with TRBD2. Germline V gives CDR1 DFQATT, CDR2 SNEGSKA (reference sequence). This CDR3 comprises 15 residues. CDR3 in amino acids: CSAQRLAGTTGTQYF. As DNA, the CDR3 is TGCAGTGCCCAGAGACTAGCGGGGACCACAGGTACGCAGTATTTT.

Comments on this clonotype: Likely a read error: the CDR3 ends without its conserved phenylalanine or tryptophan. CDR3 nucleotide sequence: TGTGCCAGCAGCCCTCCCGGGATCCAAGAGACCCAGTACTGC. Its translation is CASSPPGIQETQYC. The chain links TRBV7-9 to TRBJ2-5; D might be TRBD2 (5 bases). Between the trimmed V and J ends, which lost 5 bases and 1 base, there was a span of 11 bases. Germline CDR1 and CDR2: SEHNR and FQNEAQ (reference sequence). The CDR3 runs 14 residues.

In its sample, this clonotype was seen many times. The CDR3 loop is CSAIRASRETQYF. CDR3 bases: TGCAGTGCTATAAGGGCTAGCAGGGAGACCCAGTACTTC. This chain connects TRBV20-1 to TRBJ2-5, with TRBD2 as a possible D gene (5 bases). Germline CDR1 and CDR2: DFQATT and SNEGSKA (reference sequence). The CDR3 totals 13 residues. V was trimmed by 4 bases and J by 5 bases, leaving 14 bases between them.

The table lists this clonotype with many counts. The rearrangement uses TRBV2 and TRBJ1-2; weak D call: TRBD1 (6 bases). This CDR3 is 14 amino acids long. Per germline, CDR1 SNHLY and CDR2 FYNNEI. Between the trimmed V and J ends, which lost 5 bases and 4 bases, there was a span of 14 bases. The chain's CDR3 is CASSRGGGLYGYTF. The CDR3 DNA follows: TGTGCCAGCAGTAGAGGGGGAGGGCTCTATGGCTACACCTTC.

The chain employs TRBV20-1 and TRBJ2-3; 7 nucleotides agree with TRBD2. The CDR3 has 15 residues. From germline, CDR1 is DFQATT and CDR2 SNEGSKA (reference sequence). Trimming took 0 bases from V and 4 from J; bases not matched to a gene: 7. Written as DNA, the CDR3 is TGCAGTGCTAGAGATCTTGGGGGGGGTGCAGATACGCAGTATTTT. Translation: CSARDLGGGADTQYF.

This clonotype was seen ten or more times. The chain uses TRBV7-9 and TRBJ1-1, with TRBD1 identical over 9 bases. This CDR3 is built from 15 residues. CDR1 is SEHNR and CDR2 is FQNEAQ in the germline V gene (reference sequence). After removal of 8 bases from V and 5 bases from J, the junction contained 12 bases not matched to a gene. The CDR3 protein is CASLHDRGARTEAFF. For the CDR3, the DNA is TGTGCCAGCTTACACGACAGGGGGGCGAGGACTGAAGCTTTCTTT.